This TCR beta chain was identified during a study of blood T cell repertoires in COVID-19. Across the study: Researchers got acute and convalescent COVID-19 samples from the United States, Italy and Spain. Sample material is recorded as cDNA or gDNA derived from T cells, B-cell-depleted T cells, or PBMCs.

Germline values: CDR1 LGHNA, CDR2 YSLEER. The CDR3 runs 15 residues. V lost 6 bases, J lost 0 bases, and 11 bases lay in between. As handled by the study authors: Amplified reference gene primers provided the basis for estimating nucleated cell counts. The assay was immunoSEQ multiplex PCR, and TCRdb's table has in-frame clones only and misses some. That table furnishes V, J and clone size, whereas the DNA furnished D and trimming. In the table there are about 190,000 clones, more than 70% of which are singletons. Sequences were obtained from peripheral blood. The V call is TRBV4-3, the J call TRBJ1-4; D is uncertain. This TCR came from a woman in her thirties or forties who had recovered from COVID-19. CDR3 nucleotides: TGCGCCAGCAGACCTGGGAGTGCAACTAATGAAAAACTGTTTTTT. It specifies CASRPGSATNEKLFF.